Listed here are 12 T cell receptor beta chains from one sample, sequenced in a study of cytomegalovirus exposure and HLA in healthy donors. Using immunoSEQ multiplex PCR, the repertoire was profiled, and TCRdb retains in-frame clones only, with some absent. The sample carries under 100,000 clones, 96% recorded once. The sample comprised PBMCs. Source of these receptors: a man between 18 and 35 years old in good health and CMV-seronegative.

CDR3 amino acids: CASSFLTGTGSGNTIYF. The CDR3 nucleotides are TGTGCCAGCAGCTTCCTCACCGGGACAGGCTCTGGAAACACCATATATTTT. The chain uses TRBV7-6 and TRBJ1-3; 8 bases map to TRBD1. There are 17 residues in the CDR3. The germline CDR1 and CDR2 sequences are SGHVS and FNYEAQ. J lost 0 bases, V lost 3 bases, and 7 bases had no gene match.

The rearrangement uses TRBV7-6 and TRBJ1-2, with D hard to call. Looked up from germline, CDR1 is SGHVS and CDR2 is FNYEAQ. CDR3 length equals 11 residues. Trimming took 10 bases from V and 8 from J, leaving 14 bases between them. This CDR3 is CATGGGLGYTF. CDR3 coding DNA: TGTGCCACCGGTGGAGGGCTGGGCTACACCTTC.

The chain carries TRBV4-3 and TRBJ2-6; weak D call: TRBD2 (6 bases). V lost 4 bases to trimming and J lost 0 bases, with 10 bases between them. The germline gives CDR1 LGHNA, CDR2 YSLEER. This CDR3 spans 16 amino acids. The CDR3 region is CASSPGGSSGANVLTF. In DNA form, the CDR3 reads TGCGCCAGCAGCCCCGGGGGAAGCTCTGGGGCCAACGTCCTGACTTTC.

J is TRBJ2-1 and V is TRBV28; 10 nucleotides align to TRBD2. Germline trimming cut 9 bases from V and 7 bases from J; bases unmatched to any gene: 12. The CDR3 totals 15 residues. Looked up from germline, CDR1 is MDHEN and CDR2 is SYDVKM. The CDR3 DNA reads as TGTGCCAGTCATACCCAAGCGGGAGGGACGAATGAGCAGTTCTTC. This codes for CASHTQAGGTNEQFF. Variable domain in full (rest from reference TRBV28 and TRBJ2-1): DVKVTQSSRYLVKRTGEKVFLECVQDMDHENMFWYRQDPGLGLRLIYFSYDVKMKEKGDIPEGYSVSREKKERFSLILESASTNQTSMYLCASHTQAGGTNEQFFGPGTRLTVL.

The J gene is TRBJ2-2, the V gene TRBV13; tentatively, D is TRBD2 (6 bases). V lost 3 bases and J 7 bases, leaving 15 bases between the germline ends. The CDR3 loop spans 15 amino acids. Germline V gene sequence: CDR1 PRHDT, CDR2 FYEKMQ (reference sequence). CDR3 sequence reads: CASSFSRERGGELFF. In DNA, the CDR3 is TGTGCCAGCAGCTTCTCCCGGGAGAGGGGCGGGGAGCTGTTTTTT.

This chain links TRBV6-4 with TRBJ2-2; possible D gene TRBD2, 5 bases. The ends were cut back, 2 bases at V and 1 base at J, with 5 bases in the middle. CDR3 length: 14 amino acids. The germline CDR1 and CDR2 sequences are MRHNA and SNTAGT. The CDR3 nucleotides read TGTGCCAGCAGTGACCGGGGGAACACCGGGGAGCTGTTTTTT. Amino acids: CASSDRGNTGELFF.

The chain joins TRBV19 to TRBJ2-2, with D possibly matching TRBD1 (6 bases). The V gene lost 8 bases and the J gene lost 5 bases, with 18 bases spanning the gap. Germline CDR1 reads LNHDA; CDR2 reads SQIVND (reference sequence). This CDR3 is 15 amino acids long. As DNA, the CDR3 is TGTGCCAGTCGCAAGGGGGTAAGAATGACCGGGGAGCTGTTTTTT. Encoded protein: CASRKGVRMTGELFF. The full variable domain, with the rest looked up from reference TRBV19 and TRBJ2-2, is DGGITQSPKYLFRKEGQNVTLSCEQNLNHDAMYWYRQDPGQGLRLIYYSQIVNDFQKGDIAEGYSVSREKKESFPLTVTSAQKNPTAFYLCASRKGVRMTGELFFGEGSRLTVL.

V and J are TRBV9 and TRBJ1-4, with D possibly TRBD1 on 6 matching bases. V was trimmed by 2 bases and J by 4 bases, leaving 18 bases between them. The CDR3 contains 17 residues. Germline assignment: CDR1 SGDLS and CDR2 YYNGEE. The CDR3, as DNA: TGTGCCAGCAGCGTGTCCGGGCGGTTCAGGGGTAATGAAAAACTGTTTTTT. Residues: CASSVSGRFRGNEKLFF. Full variable domain (missing parts from reference TRBV9 and TRBJ1-4): DSGVTQTPKHLITATGQRVTLRCSPRSGDLSVYWYQQSLDQGLQFLIQYYNGEERAKGNILERFSAQQFPDLHSELNLSSLELGDSALYFCASSVSGRFRGNEKLFFGSGTQLSVL.

Here the CDR3 reads CASSRHSGTGPYEQYF. Written as DNA, the CDR3 is TGCGCCAGCAGCCGTCACTCCGGGACAGGGCCCTACGAGCAGTACTTC. The genes are TRBV4-1 and TRBJ2-7; 9 bases fit TRBD1. Unmatched junction bases numbered 9, after V lost 4 bases and J lost 2 bases. This CDR3 contains 16 residues. Germline lookup yields CDR1 MGHRA and CDR2 YSYEKL.

This clone has a single count. V gene TRBV5-1 combines with J gene TRBJ2-1; 11 nucleotides agree with TRBD2. Trimming removed 4 bases from V and 3 bases from J; junction bases left unmatched: 3. The CDR3 is made up of 15 amino acids. Germline CDR1 is SGHRS and CDR2 is YFSETQ. This chain's CDR3 is CASSIGTSGYNEQFF. Here the CDR3 DNA reads TGCGCCAGCAGCATCGGGACTAGCGGCTACAATGAGCAGTTCTTC. Full variable domain (missing parts from reference TRBV5-1 and TRBJ2-1): KAGVTQTPRYLIKTRGQQVTLSCSPISGHRSVSWYQQTPGQGLQFLFEYFSETQRNKGNFPGRFSGRQFSNSRSEMNVSTLELGDSALYLCASSIGTSGYNEQFFGPGTRLTVL.

J is TRBJ1-2 and V is TRBV28, with 7 bases lining up with TRBD1. CDR3 length: 13 residues. The germline gives CDR1 MDHEN, CDR2 SYDVKM. The trim removed 5 bases at V and 7 bases at J, leaving 7 bases unmatched. CDR3 DNA: TGTGCCAGCAGTAAGACAGGGTGGGGTGGCTACACCTTC. It translates to CASSKTGWGGYTF.

The CDR3 nucleotides read TGTGCCAGCAGACCGAGCGGGAAGGAGGACGAGCAGTACTTC. This encodes CASRPSGKEDEQYF. The V call is TRBV7-9, the J call TRBJ2-7; 7 positions match TRBD2. With V trimmed by 6 bases and J by 5 bases, 10 bases remained unmatched. The CDR3 consists of 14 residues. Germline loops: CDR1 SEHNR, CDR2 FQNEAQ (reference sequence).